This T cell receptor (beta chain) was recovered during a study of glioma-infiltrating T cells after dendritic cell vaccination. Clones were sequenced by immunoSEQ multiplex PCR, and TCRdb holds only the in-frame ones, with some missing. The table records tens of thousands of clones, 82% of them present only once. This clonotype originated in a human donor with glioblastoma. Source: blood, taken before dendritic cell vaccination.

The CDR3: CASSFFRTGGSYNSPLHF. In DNA, the CDR3 is TGTGCCAGCAGTTTCTTTCGGACAGGTGGGAGCTATAATTCACCCCTCCACTTT. The chain combines TRBV27 with TRBJ1-6, with TRBD1 identical over 7 bases. Germline assignment: CDR1 MNHEY and CDR2 SMNVEV (reference sequence). V was clipped by 3 bases and J by 3 bases; unmatched bases: 11. The CDR3 runs to 18 residues.